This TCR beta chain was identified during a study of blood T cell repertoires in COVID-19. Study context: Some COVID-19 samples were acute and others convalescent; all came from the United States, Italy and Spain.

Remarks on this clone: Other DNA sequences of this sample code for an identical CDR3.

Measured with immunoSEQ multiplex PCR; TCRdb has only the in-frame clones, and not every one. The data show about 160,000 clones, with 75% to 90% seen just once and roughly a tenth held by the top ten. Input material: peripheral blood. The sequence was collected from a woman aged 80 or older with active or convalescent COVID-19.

CDR3: CASSTTASYEQYF. DNA for the CDR3: TGTGCCAGTAGTACGACAGCCTCCTACGAGCAGTACTTC. The chain carries TRBV19 and TRBJ2-7, with D tentatively TRBD1 (5 bases). Germline CDR1 is LNHDA and CDR2 is SQIVND (reference sequence). CDR3 length: 13 amino acids. Trimming pared 4 bases from V and 0 bases from J, leaving 7 bases between.